The T cell receptor (beta chain) under discussion was sequenced for a study of beta chain features in type 1 diabetes listed by TCRdb under 2018. Some background on the complete study: Mean age, gender distribution, total cell number and subset yield did not differ between patients and healthy donors. A total of 107,917,701 sorted cells were examined across all samples, and a strong correlation was observed between cell number per subset and RNA yield. The study compared the TCRB repertoires of sorted circulating CD4+ T cell subsets in recently diagnosed type 1 diabetes patients with those in matched healthy donors. Regulatory and stem cell-like memory subsets were isolated from only 8 patients and about eight healthy donors, whereas naive and central memory subsets came from all 28 donors. Findings and caveats that apply to the study as a whole: HLA sub-analyses involved small numbers of individuals, so any influence of HLA type on TCRB rearrangement remained unresolved. Because cDNA rather than genomic DNA was sequenced, highly expressing activated cells could have been over-represented, although no difference in activation and CD3 levels was found between groups. A moderate but significant shortening of TCRB CDR3 length was observed in type 1 diabetes patients in all four CD4+ subsets. PCR might favor shorter templates, but patient and control samples were amplified and corrected together, so any skew would affect both groups equally. Fewer insertions and more nucleotide deletions at VDJ recombination sites were observed in patients with type 1 diabetes, implying thymic rearrangement abnormalities. Naive, central memory and regulatory TCRB repertoires appeared to be more similar among patients than among healthy donors.

Remarks on this clone: Its antigen is still unknown. No much larger clone exists at a distance of one base, and base qualities are not known.

A single peripheral blood draw of 90 to 150 mL on average was collected from each donor into heparinised tubes. A BD FACSAria II was used to sort naive, central memory, regulatory and stem cell-like memory CD4+ T cells with a panel that included CD45RO, CCR7, CD25, CD127, CD95 and CD27. Purity was above 98% for every sorted population. Right away, PBMCs were isolated by Lymphoprep density gradient centrifugation and were stained directly, with no culture step. So that batch effects would be minimized, each experiment stained and sorted samples in pairs, pairing one healthy donor with one patient. The entire isolated RNA was reverse transcribed using the High Capacity cDNA Reverse Transcription Kit, and thus expressed TCRB transcripts were sequenced. Deep immunoSEQ sequencing was performed on naive, central memory and regulatory T cell samples, with an average of about 3.6 million total reads per sample. Sorted cells were lysed in RLT buffer, and RNA was extracted using DNase-treated RNeasy Micro or Mini kits according to cell number. To prevent cross-contamination, each cell subset was processed individually, whereas patient and healthy donor samples were processed jointly. Using the immunoSEQ multiplex PCR, TCRB sequences were amplified from cDNA into 87-bp fragments spanning the CDR3 region. Sequencing of the amplicons was performed on the Illumina HiSeq platform. In the original analysis: PCR bias was corrected computationally using synthetic template baselines, and reads within Hamming distance 2 were collapsed, with unmergeable singletons discarded. Reads were aligned to IMGT to assign V, D and J genes, CDR3 length, and insertions or deletions at six rearrangement sites. Within each subset, clonotype counts were normalized to sorted cell number, after which true diversity and Gini coefficients were computed with the tcR R package. Repertoire sharing was quantified using the overlap coefficient calculated on TCRB nucleotide sequences. TCRdb stores this immuneACCESS table with in-frame sequences only. Part of the clones is absent; in the studies checked, under half of the shortfall reflects unresolved V genes, and no reason is known for the rest. The D gene and trimming were derived from the DNA, and the V and J assignments and clone size from that table. This sample comprises 300,000 to 350,000 clones, about 14% of them detected only once. Jointly, the top ten make up over 5.5% of the sample.

Reading from cysteine to phenylalanine, the CDR3 counts 14 amino acids. Kept here is only the CDR3 DNA, which spans 42 bases and is read in frame from base 1. Deletion took 4 bases off V and 3 bases off J, with a span of 11 bases between the germline ends. The germline V gene specifies SGDLS as CDR1 and YYNGEE as CDR2. The rearranged chain carries TRBV9 and TRBJ2-4; TRBD1 is a weak D gene call, 6 bases matching. This TCR was recovered from a man aged 30 to 45 in good health. The sequenced sample was central memory CD4+ T cells from blood. The sequenced DNA is TGTGCCAGCAGCTACGCGGACAGCAAAAACATTCAGTACTTC. The encoded protein is CASSYADSKNIQYF.